This entry describes one T cell receptor beta chain. No antigen is known for it. Per-nucleotide qualities are absent, and no much larger clonotype sits a single base away. TCRbeta CDR3 regions were amplified from genomic DNA by means of the immunoSEQ Assay, a bias-controlled multiplex PCR. The original methods were these. The number of nucleated cells in each sample was estimated by amplification of reference gene primers within the assay. To quantify the absolute abundance of each unique TCRbeta CDR3 rearrangement, sequence reads were collapsed and filtered. For each sample, productive Simpson clonality was calculated by taking the square root of Simpson's diversity index across productive rearrangements. The clones in this table, taken by TCRdb from immuneACCESS, are in-frame only. Not every clone is retained; where verified, under half of the shortfall comes from an unresolved V gene, and the cause of the rest is unknown. D and trimming come from the DNA, and the V and J calls and clone size come from that table. The sample table contains 150,000 to 200,000 clones; only one count was recorded for roughly four fifths of them. The ten top clones hold roughly 10% of the sample.

The data originate from a study of blood T cell repertoires in COVID-19 (dated by TCRdb to the early 2020s). In terms of the full investigation: Collaborator samples came from the United States, Italy and Spain and covered acute and convalescent phases of COVID-19. The material from the prospective study consisted of cDNA or gDNA derived from T cells, B-cell-depleted T cells, or PBMCs. Subjects who had been exposed to COVID-19, were actively infected with it, or had recovered from it provided the deeply sampled blood TCRbeta repertoires that made up the dataset. A freely available public database, intended as a resource for researchers studying the immune response to SARS-CoV-2, is where the repertoires were released. The samples were drawn from the first 160 participants of the ongoing ImmuneRACE study and from some 1,300 subjects provided by 6 global collaborators. A de-identified subject ID, COVID-19 status, age in years and sex were almost always included in the sample metadata. Where available, HLA class I and class II types were taken from metadata supplied by the sample provider and were not determined by assay-based typing. What the study reported, not specific to this receptor: The amount of clinical and demographic metadata varied by source and participant and was provided uncurated.

As encoded in the germline V gene, CDR1 is SGDLS while CDR2 is YYNGEE. Including the terminal cysteine and phenylalanine, the CDR3 comprises 14 residues. The kept DNA is CDR3 alone, 42 bases in frame from the first base. Trimming at the junction amounts to 3 bases on V and 3 bases on J, and the germline ends lie 13 bases apart. Whole blood was collected in K2EDTA tubes by collaborating institutions according to the institutions' own protocols. For TCRbeta analysis, collaborators shipped samples as frozen whole blood, isolated PBMCs, or DNA extracted from either of those sample types. Sequenced sample: peripheral blood. This clonotype was sampled from a human donor in a cohort sampled during active COVID-19. This receptor chain uses TRBV9 and TRBJ2-7; a tentative D call is TRBD2 (6 bases match). The CDR3 reads as follows: CASSGRGGFYEQYF. Read as DNA, the sequence is TGTGCCAGCAGCGGGAGGGGCGGTTTCTACGAGCAGTACTTC.